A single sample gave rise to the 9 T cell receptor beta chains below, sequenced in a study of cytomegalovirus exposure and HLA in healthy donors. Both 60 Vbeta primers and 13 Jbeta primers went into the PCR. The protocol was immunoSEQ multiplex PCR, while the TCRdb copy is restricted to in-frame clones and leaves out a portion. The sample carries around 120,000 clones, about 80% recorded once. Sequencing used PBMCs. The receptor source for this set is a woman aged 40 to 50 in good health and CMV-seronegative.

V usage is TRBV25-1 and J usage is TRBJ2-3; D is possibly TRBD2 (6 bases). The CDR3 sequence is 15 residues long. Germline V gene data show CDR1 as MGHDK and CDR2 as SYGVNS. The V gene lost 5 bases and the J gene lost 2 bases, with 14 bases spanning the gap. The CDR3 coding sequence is TGTGCCAGCAGTTTAGGCGGGAAGGCCACAGATACGCAGTATTTT. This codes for CASSLGGKATDTQYF.

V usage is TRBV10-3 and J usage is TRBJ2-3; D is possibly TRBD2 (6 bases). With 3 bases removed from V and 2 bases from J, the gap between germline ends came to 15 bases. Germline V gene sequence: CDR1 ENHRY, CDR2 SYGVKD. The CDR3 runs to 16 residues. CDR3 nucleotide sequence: TGTGCCATCAGTGATTGGTCTGGGGGACTCACAGATACGCAGTATTTT. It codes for CAISDWSGGLTDTQYF.

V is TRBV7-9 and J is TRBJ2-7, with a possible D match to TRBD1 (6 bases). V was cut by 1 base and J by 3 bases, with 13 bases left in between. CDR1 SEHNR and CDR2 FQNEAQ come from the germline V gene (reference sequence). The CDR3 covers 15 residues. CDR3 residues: CASSLVRTANYEQYF. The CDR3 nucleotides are TGTGCCAGCAGCTTAGTAAGGACAGCTAACTACGAGCAGTACTTC.

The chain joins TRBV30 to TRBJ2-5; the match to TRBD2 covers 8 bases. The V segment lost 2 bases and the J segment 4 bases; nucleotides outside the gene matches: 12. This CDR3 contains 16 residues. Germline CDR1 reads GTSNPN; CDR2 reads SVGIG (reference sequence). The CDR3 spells CAWSPSGGVMGETQYF. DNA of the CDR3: TGTGCCTGGAGTCCCTCCGGGGGGGTTATGGGAGAGACCCAGTACTTC. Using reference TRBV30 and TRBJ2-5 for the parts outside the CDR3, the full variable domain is SQTIHQWPATLVQPVGSPLSLECTVEGTSNPNLYWYRQAAGRGLQLLFYSVGIGQISSEVPQNLSASRPQDRQFILSSKKLLLSDSGFYLCAWSPSGGVMGETQYFGPGTRLLVL.

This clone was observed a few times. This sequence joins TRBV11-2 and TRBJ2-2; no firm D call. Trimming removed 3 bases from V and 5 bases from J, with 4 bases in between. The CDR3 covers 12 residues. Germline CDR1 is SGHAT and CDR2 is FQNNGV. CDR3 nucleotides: TGTGCCAGCAGCTTGTTAACCGGGGAGCTGTTTTTT. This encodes CASSLLTGELFF. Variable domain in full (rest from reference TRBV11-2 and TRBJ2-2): EAGVAQSPRYKIIEKRQSVAFWCNPISGHATLYWYQQILGQGPKLLIQFQNNGVVDDSQLPKDRFSAERLKGVDSTLKIQPAKLEDSAVYLCASSLLTGELFFGEGSRLTVL.

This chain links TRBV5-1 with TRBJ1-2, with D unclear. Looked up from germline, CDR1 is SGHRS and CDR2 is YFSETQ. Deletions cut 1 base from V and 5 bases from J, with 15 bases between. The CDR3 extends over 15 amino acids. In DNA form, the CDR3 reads TGCGCCAGCAGCTTGAGAGCAGCCACGACTTATGGCTACACCTTC. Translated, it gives CASSLRAATTYGYTF. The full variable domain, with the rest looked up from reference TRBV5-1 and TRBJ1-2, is KAGVTQTPRYLIKTRGQQVTLSCSPISGHRSVSWYQQTPGQGLQFLFEYFSETQRNKGNFPGRFSGRQFSNSRSEMNVSTLELGDSALYLCASSLRAATTYGYTFGSGTRLTVV.

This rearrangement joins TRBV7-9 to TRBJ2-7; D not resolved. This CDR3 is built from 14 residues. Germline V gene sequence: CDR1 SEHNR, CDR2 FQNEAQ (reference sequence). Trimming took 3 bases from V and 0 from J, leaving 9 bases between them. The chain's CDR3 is CASSFVATSYEQYF. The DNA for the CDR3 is TGTGCCAGCAGCTTCGTTGCTACCTCCTACGAGCAGTACTTC. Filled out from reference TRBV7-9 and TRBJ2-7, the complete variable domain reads DTGVSQNPRHKITKRGQNVTFRCDPISEHNRLYWYRQTLGQGPEFLTYFQNEAQLEKSRLLSDRFSAERPKGSFSTLEIQRTEQGDSAMYLCASSFVATSYEQYFGPGTRLTVT.

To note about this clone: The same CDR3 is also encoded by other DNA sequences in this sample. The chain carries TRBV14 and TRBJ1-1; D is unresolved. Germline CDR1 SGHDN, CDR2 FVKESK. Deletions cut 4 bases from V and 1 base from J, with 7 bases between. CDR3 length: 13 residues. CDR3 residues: CASSPRRNTEAFF. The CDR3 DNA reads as TGTGCCAGCAGCCCTAGGAGGAACACTGAAGCTTTCTTT.

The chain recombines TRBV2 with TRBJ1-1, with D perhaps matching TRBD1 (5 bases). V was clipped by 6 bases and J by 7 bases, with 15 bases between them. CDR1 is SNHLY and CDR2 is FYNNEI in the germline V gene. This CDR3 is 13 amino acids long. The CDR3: CASSDRGVFEAFF. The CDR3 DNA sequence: TGTGCCAGCAGCGACCGGGGGGTTTTTGAAGCTTTCTTT.